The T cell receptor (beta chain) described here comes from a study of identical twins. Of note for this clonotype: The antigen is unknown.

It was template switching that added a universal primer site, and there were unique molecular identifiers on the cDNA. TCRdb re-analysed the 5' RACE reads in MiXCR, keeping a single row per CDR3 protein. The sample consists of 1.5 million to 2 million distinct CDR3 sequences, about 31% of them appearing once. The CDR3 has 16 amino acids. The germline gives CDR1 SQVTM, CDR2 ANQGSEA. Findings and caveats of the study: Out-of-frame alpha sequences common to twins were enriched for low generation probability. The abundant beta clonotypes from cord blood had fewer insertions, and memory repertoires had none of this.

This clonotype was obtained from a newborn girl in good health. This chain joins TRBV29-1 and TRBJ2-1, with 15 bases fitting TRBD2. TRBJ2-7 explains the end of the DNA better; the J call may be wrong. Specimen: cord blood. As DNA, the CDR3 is TGCAGCGCGGGACTAGCGGGGGGTACTACCTACAATGAGCAGTACTTC. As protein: CSAGLAGGTTYNEQYF.